This T cell receptor beta chain was profiled in a study of blood T cell repertoires in COVID-19. The overall study: Sources were T cells, B-cell-depleted T cells, or PBMCs; the material itself was cDNA or gDNA.

TCRdb's copy holds only in-frame clones and misses some; the assay was immunoSEQ multiplex PCR. The data show fewer than 350,000 clones, approximately 90% seen once. This clone was seen just once. The CDR3 loop spans 16 amino acids. V was clipped by 1 base and J by 4 bases, with 14 bases between them. CDR1 SGHTA and CDR2 FQGNSA come from the germline V gene. The sequence derives from a woman between 40 and 55 years old with acute COVID-19. Sequencing used PBMCs or T cells enriched from blood (not recorded which). This sequence joins TRBV7-2 and TRBJ2-1, with D maybe TRBD2 (5 bases). The CDR3 DNA reads as TGTGCCAGCAGCTTAGGTTCGGGATCACATTACAATGAGCAGTTCTTC. It encodes CASSLGSGSHYNEQFF.